This paragraph reports one T cell receptor (beta chain). Antigen unknown. The data originate from a study of cytomegalovirus exposure and HLA in healthy donors. Study-wide context: Sequencing of around 200 million T cells in an earlier analysis found around 120 million unique TCR beta sequences. General study points: The study put 150 to 200 TCR beta chains on its list as cytomegalovirus-associated. V- and J-gene trimming of TCR beta was linked (in a later analysis) to a missense DCLRE1C variant. Among TCR sequences, most were rare, though some public TCRs appeared in many donors.

Researchers ran the PCR with 60 Vbeta and 13 Jbeta primers. Libraries were prepared by immunoSEQ multiplex PCR; TCRdb keeps only in-frame clonotypes and omits some of them. The sample includes roughly 140,000 clones, approximately 81% of them seen just once. The CDR3 has 15 residues. Germline CDR1 is MNHNS and CDR2 is SASEGT. The J segment lost 7 bases and the V segment lost 4 bases, leaving 7 bases of the junction unmatched. Source material: PBMCs. This sequence originates from a woman aged 40 to 50 in good health and CMV-seropositive. The chain joins TRBV6-1 to TRBJ2-1; 10 bases agree with TRBD2. CDR3 bases: TGTGCCAGCAGTGCTCTAGCGGGGGTGCAGAATGAGCAGTTCTTC. Translating it yields CASSALAGVQNEQFF.